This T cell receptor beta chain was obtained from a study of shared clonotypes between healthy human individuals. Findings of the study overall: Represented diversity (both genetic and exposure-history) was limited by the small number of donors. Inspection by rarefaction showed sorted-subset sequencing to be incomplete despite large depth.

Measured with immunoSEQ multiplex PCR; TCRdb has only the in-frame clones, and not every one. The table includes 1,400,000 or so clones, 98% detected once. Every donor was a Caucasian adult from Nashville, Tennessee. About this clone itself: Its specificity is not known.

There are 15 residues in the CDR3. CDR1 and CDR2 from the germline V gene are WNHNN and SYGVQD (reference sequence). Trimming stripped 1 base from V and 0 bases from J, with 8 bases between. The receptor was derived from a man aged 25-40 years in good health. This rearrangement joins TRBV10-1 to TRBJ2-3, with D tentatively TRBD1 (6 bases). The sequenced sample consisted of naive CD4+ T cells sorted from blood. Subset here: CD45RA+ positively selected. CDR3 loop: CASSELRGSTDTQYF. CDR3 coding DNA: TGCGCCAGCAGTGAGTTGAGGGGGAGCACAGATACGCAGTATTTT.